These 3 T cell receptor beta chains share one sample of origin, sequenced in a study of response to subunit inactivated influenza vaccine. TCRdb analysed the RT-PCR reads with MiXCR anew, one entry per CDR3 protein. Among 530,000 or so distinct CDR3 sequences listed, around 25% were seen once. Here the sequenced sample was CD4+ T cells sorted from PBMCs, taken more than 4 days after vaccination. These receptors were obtained from a man aged 45-65 years who received an inactivated influenza vaccine.

CDR3 DNA sequence: TGTGCCAGCAGTTTCGTTGGGGGGGATAGCGGGGAGCTGTTTTTT. It yields the protein CASSFVGGDSGELFF. The chain is built from TRBV28 and TRBJ2-2, with 7 bases that match TRBD2. Looked up from germline, CDR1 is MDHEN and CDR2 is SYDVKM. Trimming took 3 bases from V and 7 from J; bases not matched to a gene: 8. The CDR3 totals 15 residues.

The genes are TRBV29-1 and TRBJ1-1, with a weak D call TRBD1 (6 bases). Germline V gene sequence: CDR1 SQVTM, CDR2 ANQGSEA. The CDR3 consists of 13 residues. V was clipped by 0 bases and J by 4 bases, with 9 bases between them. CDR3 loop: CSVEDLTGTEAFF. The CDR3 nucleotides read TGCAGCGTTGAAGATCTGACAGGCACTGAAGCTTTCTTT.

The CDR3 loop is CASSYFQGGEQYF. The CDR3 region has the DNA TGTGCCAGCAGTTACTTCCAGGGCGGCGAGCAGTACTTC. The chain is built from TRBV6-5 and TRBJ2-7; weak D call: TRBD1 (5 bases). The germline V gene has CDR1 MNHEY and CDR2 SVGAGI. The CDR3 has 13 amino acids. Deletions cut 1 base from V and 6 bases from J, with 10 bases between.